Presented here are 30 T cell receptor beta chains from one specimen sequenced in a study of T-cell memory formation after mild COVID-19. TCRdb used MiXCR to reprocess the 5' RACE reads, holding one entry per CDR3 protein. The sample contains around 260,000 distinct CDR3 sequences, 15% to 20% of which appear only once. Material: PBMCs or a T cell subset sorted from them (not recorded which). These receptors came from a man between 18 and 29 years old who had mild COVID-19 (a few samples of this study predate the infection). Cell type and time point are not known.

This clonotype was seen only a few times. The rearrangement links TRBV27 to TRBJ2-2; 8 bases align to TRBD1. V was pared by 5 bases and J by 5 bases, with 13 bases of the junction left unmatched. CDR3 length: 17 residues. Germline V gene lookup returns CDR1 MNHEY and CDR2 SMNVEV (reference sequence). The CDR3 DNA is TGTGCCAGCAGTCAAAGGACAGGGCCCCTTGGGACCGGGGAGCTGTTTTTT. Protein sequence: CASSQRTGPLGTGELFF.

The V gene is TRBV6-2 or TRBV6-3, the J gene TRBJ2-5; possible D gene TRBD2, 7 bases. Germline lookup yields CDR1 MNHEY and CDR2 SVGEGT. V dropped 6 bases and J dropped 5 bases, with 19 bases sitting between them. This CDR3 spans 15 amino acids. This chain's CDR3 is CASSKSGGRGETQYF. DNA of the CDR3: TGTGCCAGCAGCAAATCCGGGGGGCGAGGGGAGACCCAGTACTTC.

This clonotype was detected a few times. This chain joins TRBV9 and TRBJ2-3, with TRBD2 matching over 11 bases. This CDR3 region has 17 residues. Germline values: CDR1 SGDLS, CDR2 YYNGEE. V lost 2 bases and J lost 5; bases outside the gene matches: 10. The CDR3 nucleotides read TGTGCCAGCAGCGTCGGATTAGCGGGGGGGCCGGTAGATACGCAGTATTTT. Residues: CASSVGLAGGPVDTQYF.

The CDR3 DNA follows: TGTGCCAGCAGCTTAGGTCCCATGGCTGGGGCCAACGTCCTGACTTTC. Its protein product is CASSLGPMAGANVLTF. The V gene is TRBV7-2, the J gene TRBJ2-6; D is unresolved. The CDR3 sequence is 16 residues long. In germline, CDR1 is SGHTA, CDR2 FQGNSA. Trimming stripped 1 base from V and 2 bases from J, with 9 bases between.

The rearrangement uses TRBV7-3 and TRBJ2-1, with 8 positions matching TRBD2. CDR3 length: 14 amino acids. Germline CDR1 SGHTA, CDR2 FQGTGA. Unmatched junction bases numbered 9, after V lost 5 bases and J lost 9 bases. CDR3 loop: CASSPSGTSIEQFF. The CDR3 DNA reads TGTGCCAGCAGCCCTTCCGGGACTAGTATTGAGCAGTTCTTC.

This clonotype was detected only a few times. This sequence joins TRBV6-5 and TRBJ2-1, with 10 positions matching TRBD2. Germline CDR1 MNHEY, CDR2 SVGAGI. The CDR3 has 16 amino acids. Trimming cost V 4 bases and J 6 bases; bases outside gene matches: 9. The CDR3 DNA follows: TGTGCCAGCAGTTCACCTAGCGGGGGCCGAGGCAATGAGCAGTTCTTC. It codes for CASSSPSGGRGNEQFF.

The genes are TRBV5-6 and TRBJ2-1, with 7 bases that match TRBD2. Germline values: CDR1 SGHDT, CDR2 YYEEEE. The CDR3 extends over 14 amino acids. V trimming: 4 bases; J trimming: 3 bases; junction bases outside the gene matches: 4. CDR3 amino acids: CASSGRGLYNEQFF. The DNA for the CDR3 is TGTGCCAGCAGCGGGAGGGGCCTCTACAATGAGCAGTTCTTC.

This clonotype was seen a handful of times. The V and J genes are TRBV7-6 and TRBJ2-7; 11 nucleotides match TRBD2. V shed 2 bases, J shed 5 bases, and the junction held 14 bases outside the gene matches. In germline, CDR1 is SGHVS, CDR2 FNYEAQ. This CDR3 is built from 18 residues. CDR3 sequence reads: CASSLPTRVAGGPHEQYV. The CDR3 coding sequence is TGTGCCAGCAGCTTACCCACTCGGGTAGCGGGGGGGCCCCACGAGCAGTACGTC.

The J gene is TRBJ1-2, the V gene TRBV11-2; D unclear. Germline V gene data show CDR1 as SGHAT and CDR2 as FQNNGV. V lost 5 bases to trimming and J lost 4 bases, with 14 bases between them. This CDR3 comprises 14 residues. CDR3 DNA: TGTGCCAGCAGCCCTCCGGGAACTAGCTATGGCTACACCTTC. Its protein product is CASSPPGTSYGYTF.

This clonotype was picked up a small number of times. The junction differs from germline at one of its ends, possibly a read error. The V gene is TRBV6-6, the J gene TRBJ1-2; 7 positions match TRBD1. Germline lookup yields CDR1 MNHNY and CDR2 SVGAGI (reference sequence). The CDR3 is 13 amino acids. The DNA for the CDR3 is TGTGCCAGCATCTTCGACAGGGACTACGGCTACACCTTC. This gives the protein CASIFDRDYGYTF.

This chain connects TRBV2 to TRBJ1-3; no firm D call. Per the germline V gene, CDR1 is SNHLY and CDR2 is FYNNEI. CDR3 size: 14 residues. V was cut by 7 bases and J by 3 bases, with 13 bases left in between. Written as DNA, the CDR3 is TGTGCCAGCATGAAAACTGGGATTGGAAACACCATATATTTT. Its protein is CASMKTGIGNTIYF.

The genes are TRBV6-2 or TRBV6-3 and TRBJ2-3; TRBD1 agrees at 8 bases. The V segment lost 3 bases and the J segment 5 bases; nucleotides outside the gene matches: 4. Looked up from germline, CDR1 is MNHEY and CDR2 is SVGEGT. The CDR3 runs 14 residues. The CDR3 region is CASSYAGTGDTQYF. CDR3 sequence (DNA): TGTGCCAGCAGTTATGCGGGGACAGGAGATACGCAGTATTTT.

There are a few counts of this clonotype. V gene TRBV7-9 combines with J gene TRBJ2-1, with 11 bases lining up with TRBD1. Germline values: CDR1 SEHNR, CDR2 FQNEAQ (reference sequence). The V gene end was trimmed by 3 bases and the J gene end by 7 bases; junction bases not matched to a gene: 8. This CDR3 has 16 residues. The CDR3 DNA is TGTGCCAGCAGCTTCCGAGGACAGGGGGCTCAGAATGAGCAGTTCTTC. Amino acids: CASSFRGQGAQNEQFF.

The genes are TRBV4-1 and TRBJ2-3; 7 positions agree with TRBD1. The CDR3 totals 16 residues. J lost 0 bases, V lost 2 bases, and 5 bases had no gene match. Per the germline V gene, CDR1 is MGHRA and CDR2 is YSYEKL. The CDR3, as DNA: TGCGCCAGCAGCCAATTGGTGACAGGGAGCACAGATACGCAGTATTTT. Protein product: CASSQLVTGSTDTQYF.

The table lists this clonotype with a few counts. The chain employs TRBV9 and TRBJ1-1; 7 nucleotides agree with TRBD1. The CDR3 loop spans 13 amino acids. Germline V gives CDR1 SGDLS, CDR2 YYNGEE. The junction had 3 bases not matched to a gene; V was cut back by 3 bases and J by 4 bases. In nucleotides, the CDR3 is TGTGCCAGCAGCGAACAGGGGAGCACTGAAGCTTTCTTT. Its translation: CASSEQGSTEAFF.

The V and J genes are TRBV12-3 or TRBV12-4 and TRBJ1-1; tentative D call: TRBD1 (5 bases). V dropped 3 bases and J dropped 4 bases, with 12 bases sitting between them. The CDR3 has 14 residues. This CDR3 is CASSFQGASTEAFF. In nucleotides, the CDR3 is TGTGCCAGCAGTTTTCAAGGGGCGAGCACTGAAGCTTTCTTT.

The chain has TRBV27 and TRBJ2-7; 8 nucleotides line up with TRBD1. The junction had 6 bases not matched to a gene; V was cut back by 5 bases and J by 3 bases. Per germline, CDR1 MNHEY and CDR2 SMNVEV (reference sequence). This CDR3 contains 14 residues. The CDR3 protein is CASSPRTGYYEQYF. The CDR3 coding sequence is TGTGCCAGCAGTCCGAGGACAGGGTACTACGAGCAGTACTTC.

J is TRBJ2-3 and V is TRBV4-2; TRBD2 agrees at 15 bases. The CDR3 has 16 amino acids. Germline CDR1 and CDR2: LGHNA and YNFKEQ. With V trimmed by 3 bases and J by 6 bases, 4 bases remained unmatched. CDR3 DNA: TGTGCCAGCAGCCAGGGACTAGCGGGGGGCGTGGATACGCAGTATTTT. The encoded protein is CASSQGLAGGVDTQYF.

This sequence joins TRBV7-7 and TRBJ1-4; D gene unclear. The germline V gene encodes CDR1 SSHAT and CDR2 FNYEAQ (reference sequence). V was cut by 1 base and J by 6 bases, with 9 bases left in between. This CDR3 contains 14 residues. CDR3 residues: CASSLGIDDEKLFF. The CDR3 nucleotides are TGTGCCAGCAGCTTAGGAATCGACGATGAAAAACTGTTTTTT.

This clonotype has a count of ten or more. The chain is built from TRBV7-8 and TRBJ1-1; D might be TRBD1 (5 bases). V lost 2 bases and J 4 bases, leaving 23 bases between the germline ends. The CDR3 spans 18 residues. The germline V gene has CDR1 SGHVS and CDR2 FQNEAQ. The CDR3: CASSLRGRLGRTFTEAFF. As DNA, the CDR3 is TGTGCCAGCAGCTTACGGGGCAGGCTAGGTAGGACTTTCACTGAAGCTTTCTTT.

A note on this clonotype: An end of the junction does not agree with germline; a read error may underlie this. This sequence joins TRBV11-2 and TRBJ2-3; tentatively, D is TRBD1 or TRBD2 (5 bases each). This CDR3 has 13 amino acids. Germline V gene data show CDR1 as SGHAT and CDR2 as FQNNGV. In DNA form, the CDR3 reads TGTGCCAGCAGCCCAGGGACCACAGATACGCGGTATTTT. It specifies CASSPGTTDTRYF.

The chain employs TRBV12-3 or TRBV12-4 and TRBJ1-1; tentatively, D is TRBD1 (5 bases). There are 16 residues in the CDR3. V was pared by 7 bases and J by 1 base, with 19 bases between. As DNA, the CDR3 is TGTGCCAGCACCTTCGCACCGACAGACCCGAACACTGAAGCTTTCTTT. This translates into CASTFAPTDPNTEAFF.

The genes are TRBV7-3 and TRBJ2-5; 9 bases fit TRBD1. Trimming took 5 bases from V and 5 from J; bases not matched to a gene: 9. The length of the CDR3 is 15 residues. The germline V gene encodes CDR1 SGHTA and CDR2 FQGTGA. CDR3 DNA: TGTGCCAGCAGCCGGACAGGGGAGTATAAGGAGACCCAGTACTTC. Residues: CASSRTGEYKETQYF.

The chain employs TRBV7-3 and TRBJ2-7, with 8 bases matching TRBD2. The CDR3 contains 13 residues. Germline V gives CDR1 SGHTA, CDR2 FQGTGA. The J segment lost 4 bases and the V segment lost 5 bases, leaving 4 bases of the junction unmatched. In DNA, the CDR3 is TGTGCCAGCAGCCTCGGGAGGGGATACGAGCAGTACGTC. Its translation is CASSLGRGYEQYV.

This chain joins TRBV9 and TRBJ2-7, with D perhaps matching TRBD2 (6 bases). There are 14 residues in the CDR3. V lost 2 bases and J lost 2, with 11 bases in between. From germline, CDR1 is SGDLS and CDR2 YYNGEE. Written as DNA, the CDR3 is TGTGCCAGCAGCGTGGGGGGACGGGCCTACGAGCAGTACTTC. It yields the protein CASSVGGRAYEQYF.

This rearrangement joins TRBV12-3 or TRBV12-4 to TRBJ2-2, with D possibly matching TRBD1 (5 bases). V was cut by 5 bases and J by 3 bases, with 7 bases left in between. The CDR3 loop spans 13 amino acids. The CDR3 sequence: CASSTGYTGELFF. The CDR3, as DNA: TGTGCCAGCAGTACAGGTTACACCGGGGAGCTGTTTTTT.

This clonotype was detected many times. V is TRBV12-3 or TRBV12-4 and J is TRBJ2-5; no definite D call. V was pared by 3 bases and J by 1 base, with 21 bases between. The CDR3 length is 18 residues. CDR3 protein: CASSFSWPPGRTQETQYF. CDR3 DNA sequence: TGTGCCAGCAGTTTTTCGTGGCCGCCAGGCCGAACCCAAGAGACCCAGTACTTC.

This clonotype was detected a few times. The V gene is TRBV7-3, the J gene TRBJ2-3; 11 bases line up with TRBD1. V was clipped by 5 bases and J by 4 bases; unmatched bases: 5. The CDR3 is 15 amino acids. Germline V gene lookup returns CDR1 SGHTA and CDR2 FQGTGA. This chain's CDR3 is CASSLGGQGADTQYF. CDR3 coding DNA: TGTGCCAGCAGCCTCGGGGGACAGGGGGCAGATACGCAGTATTTT.

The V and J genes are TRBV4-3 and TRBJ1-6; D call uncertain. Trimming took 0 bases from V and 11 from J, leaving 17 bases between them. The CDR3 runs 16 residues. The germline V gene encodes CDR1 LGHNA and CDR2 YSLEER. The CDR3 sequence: CASSQDSGPGYPPLHF. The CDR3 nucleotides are TGCGCCAGCAGCCAAGATTCCGGTCCGGGGTATCCACCCCTCCACTTT.

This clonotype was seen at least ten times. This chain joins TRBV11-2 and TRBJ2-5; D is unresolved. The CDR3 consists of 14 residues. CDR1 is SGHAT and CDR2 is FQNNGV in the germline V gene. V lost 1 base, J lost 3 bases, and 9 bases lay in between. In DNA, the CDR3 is TGTGCCAGCAGCTTAGTATCCCGGGAAGAGACCCAGTACTTC. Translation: CASSLVSREETQYF.